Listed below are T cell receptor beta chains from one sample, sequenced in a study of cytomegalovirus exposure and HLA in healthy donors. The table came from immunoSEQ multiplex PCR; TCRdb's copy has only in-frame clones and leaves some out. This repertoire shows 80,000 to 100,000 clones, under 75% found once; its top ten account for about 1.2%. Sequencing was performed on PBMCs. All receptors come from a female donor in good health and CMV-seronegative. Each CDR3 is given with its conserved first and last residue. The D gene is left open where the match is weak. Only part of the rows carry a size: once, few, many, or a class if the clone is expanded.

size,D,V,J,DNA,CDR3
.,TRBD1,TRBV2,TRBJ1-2,TGTGCCAGACTTGAGGGACAGGGTAATTTCGGCTATGGCTACACCTTC,CARLEGQGNFGYGYTF
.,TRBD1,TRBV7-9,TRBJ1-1,TGTGCCAGCAGCTCCCGGGACAGGGGGAGAAACACTGAAGCTTTCTTT,CASSSRDRGRNTEAFF
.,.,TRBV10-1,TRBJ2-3,TGCGCCAGCAAGGCAGGGGCGACAGATACGCAGTATTTT,CASKAGATDTQYF
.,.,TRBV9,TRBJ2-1,TGTGCCAGCAGCGTAGGCGCCCACAATGAGCAGTTCTTC,CASSVGAHNEQFF
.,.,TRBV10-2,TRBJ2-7,TGCGCCACCAGGACTACCTCCTACGAGCAGTACTTC,CATRTTSYEQYF
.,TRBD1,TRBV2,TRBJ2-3,TGTGCCAGCAGTGACAGGGGGCAGGATACGCAGTATTTT,CASSDRGQDTQYF
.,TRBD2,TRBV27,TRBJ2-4,TGTGCCAGCAGTTCGGGGTCGGGGGGAAACATTCAGTACTTC,CASSSGSGGNIQYF
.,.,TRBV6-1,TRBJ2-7,TGTGCCAGCAGTGAGGTCCAGGGTTACGAGCAGTACTTC,CASSEVQGYEQYF
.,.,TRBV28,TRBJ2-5,TGTGCCAGCAGTTCCGCTCAGGAGGGCCAAGAGACCCAGTACTTC,CASSSAQEGQETQYF
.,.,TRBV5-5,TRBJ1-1,TGTGCCAGCAGCTCGCTCGGCGGGACTGAAGCTTTCTTT,CASSSLGGTEAFF
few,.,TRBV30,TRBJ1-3,TGTGCCTCTCGGGAGGCCCACTCTGGAAACACCATATATTTT,CASREAHSGNTIYF
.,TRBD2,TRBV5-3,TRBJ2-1,TGTGCCAGAAGCTTACGACTAGCGGGGGGGCGCTCCTACAATGAGCAGTTCTTC,CARSLRLAGGRSYNEQFF
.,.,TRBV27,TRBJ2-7,TGTGCCAGCAGTTTGACCAGGGTTGGAAACGAGCAGTACTTC,CASSLTRVGNEQYF
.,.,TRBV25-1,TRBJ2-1,TGTGCCAGCAGTGGCGGGACTCGCTCGGACAATGAGCAGTTCTTC,CASSGGTRSDNEQFF
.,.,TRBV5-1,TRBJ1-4,TGCGCCAGCAGCCCGGGGGATCGGGGGGAAAAACTGTTTTTT,CASSPGDRGEKLFF
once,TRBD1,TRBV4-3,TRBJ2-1,TGCGCCAGCAGCCAACCGGGACAGGGGGTCTATGAGCAGTTCTTC,CASSQPGQGVYEQFF
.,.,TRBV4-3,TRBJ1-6,TGCGCCAGCAGCCCCCAGGGAGGGCCTTTGGATTCACCCCTCCACTTT,CASSPQGGPLDSPLHF
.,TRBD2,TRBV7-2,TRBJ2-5,TGTGCCAGCAGCTTCAACGGGAGGGCCGGAGAGACCCAGTACTTC,CASSFNGRAGETQYF
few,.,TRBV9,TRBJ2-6,TGTGCCAGCAGCGTAGCGGGTGCGGTGGGAGCTGGGGCCAACGTCCTGACTTTC,CASSVAGAVGAGANVLTF
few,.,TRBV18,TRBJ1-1,TGTGCCAGCTCACCGGTGTCGGACACTGAAGCTTTCTTT,CASSPVSDTEAFF
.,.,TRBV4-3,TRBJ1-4,TGCGCCAGCAGCCAAGATACGAGGGTAGGAAAACTGTTTTTT,CASSQDTRVGKLFF
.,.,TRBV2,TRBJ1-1,TGTGCCAGCAGTGAGGCGGACACTGAAGCTTTCTTT,CASSEADTEAFF
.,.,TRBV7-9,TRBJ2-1,TGTGCCAGCAGCTTAGTCTCGGATGAGCAGTTCTTC,CASSLVSDEQFF
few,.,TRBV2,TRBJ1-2,TGTGCCAGCAGGTACAGGGCTGGCTACACCTTC,CASRYRAGYTF
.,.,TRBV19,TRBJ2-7,TGTGCCAGTAGTCCCATACAGGGATCGGAGCAGTACTTC,CASSPIQGSEQYF
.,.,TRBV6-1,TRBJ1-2,TGTGCCAGCAGTGAAGGTATGCCAACATATGGCTACACCTTC,CASSEGMPTYGYTF
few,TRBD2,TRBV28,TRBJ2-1,TGTGCCAGCAGTTTGCAGGGTTTGCGGGGGAGCTCCTACAATGAGCAGTTCTTC,CASSLQGLRGSSYNEQFF
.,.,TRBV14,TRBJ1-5,TGTGCCAGCAGCTGGGCAGACAATCAGCCCCAGCATTTT,CASSWADNQPQHF
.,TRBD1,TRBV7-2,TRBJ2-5,TGTGCCAGCAGCTACACCAATCGGGCAGGGGGACCTTTGGGGACCCAGTACTTC,CASSYTNRAGGPLGTQYF
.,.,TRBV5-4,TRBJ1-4,TGTGCCAGCAGCTTGGCGGAGCGTAAGGAAAAACTGTTTTTT,CASSLAERKEKLFF
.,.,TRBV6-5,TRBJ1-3,TGTGCCAGCCAGGTCTCGTCAGGGGCTGGAAACACCATATATTTT,CASQVSSGAGNTIYF
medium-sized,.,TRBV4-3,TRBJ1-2,TGCGCCAGCAGCCCACACGACGCGGGGGTTGGCTACACCTTC,CASSPHDAGVGYTF
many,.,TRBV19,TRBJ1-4,TGTGCCAGTAGGGCAGCCTCGAGGGAAAAACTGTTTTTT,CASRAASREKLFF
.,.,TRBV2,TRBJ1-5,TGTGCCAGCAGTGTCGGGAGGGGGAGCAATCAGCCCCAGCATTTT,CASSVGRGSNQPQHF
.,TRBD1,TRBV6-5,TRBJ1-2,TGTGCCAGCATCCCGTCCGGGACAGCTACCTATGGCTACACCTTC,CASIPSGTATYGYTF
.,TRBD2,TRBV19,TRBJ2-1,TGTGCCACTATGCCGGGGACTAGCGGGAGCGATGAGCAGTTCTTC,CATMPGTSGSDEQFF
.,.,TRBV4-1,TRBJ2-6,TGCGCCAGCAGCCAAGAGGGAGTCCTCCTAAGCTCTGGGGCCAACGTCCTGACTTTC,CASSQEGVLLSSGANVLTF
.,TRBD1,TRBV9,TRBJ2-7,TGTGCCAGCAGCGCCTGGGACAGGGGGCGAGAGCAGTACTTC,CASSAWDRGREQYF
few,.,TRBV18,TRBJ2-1,TGTGCCAGCTCACCACGAAGTTCAGATGAGCAGTTCTTC,CASSPRSSDEQFF
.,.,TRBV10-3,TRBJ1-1,TGTGCCATCAGTGGCACAGGGAACACTGAAGCTTTCTTT,CAISGTGNTEAFF
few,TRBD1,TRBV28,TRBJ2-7,TGTGCCAGCAGTTCGGGACAGTTCTCCTACGAGCAGTACTTC,CASSSGQFSYEQYF
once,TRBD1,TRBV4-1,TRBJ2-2,TGCGCCAGCAGCCAGCGCGGACAGGGGGCGCAGGGCGGGGAGCTGTTTTTT,CASSQRGQGAQGGELFF
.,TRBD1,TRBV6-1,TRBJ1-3,TGTGCCAGCAGGTCAGGGGGCTCTGGAAACACCATATATTTT,CASRSGGSGNTIYF
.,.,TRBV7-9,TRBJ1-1,TGTGCCAGCAGCTTGACAGAGAACACTGAAGCTTTCTTT,CASSLTENTEAFF
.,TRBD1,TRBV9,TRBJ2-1,TGTGCCAGCAGCGTATCAGGGGGCGATGCCAATGAGCAGTTCTTC,CASSVSGGDANEQFF
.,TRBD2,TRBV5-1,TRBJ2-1,TGCGCCAGCAGCTTGCGAACTAGCGGGAGCAATGAGCAGTTCTTC,CASSLRTSGSNEQFF